Below, one T cell receptor beta chain is given with its context. Its antigen remains unidentified. Researchers ran the PCR with 60 Vbeta and 13 Jbeta primers. In the study's own analysis: In a later analysis, around 11 million of approximately 81 million unique beta chains occurred in at least two donors. Clones were read by immunoSEQ multiplex PCR, and TCRdb kept only the in-frame ones, dropping some. V and J calls and clone size are copied from that table; D and trimming were computed from the DNA. The sample has 130,000 or so clones; roughly four fifths are singletons. The data stem from a study of cytomegalovirus exposure and HLA in healthy donors. Study-wide points: A later analysis showed TCR association rates differing by HLA locus, peaking at DRB1 and lowest at HLA-C.

The sequence derives from a young man in good health and CMV-seropositive. Material: PBMCs.

The CDR3: CASSFLVQETQYF. The CDR3, as DNA: TGTGCCAGCAGTTTTTTAGTGCAAGAGACCCAGTACTTC. The chain is built from TRBV28 and TRBJ2-5; no clear D. The CDR3 runs to 13 residues. The ends were cut back, 3 bases at V and 2 bases at J, with 7 bases in the middle. Germline loops: CDR1 MDHEN, CDR2 SYDVKM.